This T cell receptor beta chain comes out of a study of human T cells and chemical hapten exposure. Authors' processing steps: A typical sample had around 96,000 TCRs, with roughly 23,224 to 700,000 overall. A single record per CDR3 protein comes from TCRdb applying MiXCR to the RACE reads. The V and J calls follow TCRdb's processing rather than the paper's. The table shows roughly 90,000 distinct CDR3 sequences, with 11% occurring only once. V lost 8 bases to trimming and J lost 1 base, with 19 bases between them. From germline, CDR1 is MGHDK and CDR2 SYGVNS. The CDR3 totals 16 residues. Time point indicated: patch test 3, about 24 weeks after DPC sensitization. Treatment denoted: therapeutic diphenylcyclopropenone sensitization with weekly scalp DPC. Total RNA came from unfractionated whole blood. Findings and limits, study-wide: Patch test score was positively correlated with the counts of TCRs that had expanded at PT1. After DPC sensitization, TCRs above 1 in 1000 frequency showed no change.

This clonotype was counted at least ten times. Its target is unknown. The input for sequencing was whole blood, taken in connection with sensitization to the hapten diphenylcyclopropenone (DPC). The V and J genes are TRBV25-1 and TRBJ2-3, with D possibly called TRBD1 or TRBD2 (6 bases each). This TCR was recovered from a woman aged 25 to 39 with alopecia areata. Some clones in this sample may be carry-over from other donors' samples. The DNA for the CDR3 is TGTGCCAGCGGGCGAGGGGGGCCCCGCGGCACAGATACGCAGTATTTT. This sequence encodes CASGRGGPRGTDTQYF.